What follows are 5 T cell receptor beta chains derived from one specimen sequenced in a study of T-cell reconstitution after alpha-beta-depleted transplantation in children. Unique molecular identifiers were used to barcode this TCRbeta library. Each CDR3 protein is one row after TCRdb ran MiXCR on the PCR reads. The sample records around 480,000 distinct CDR3 sequences, 32% being singletons. The source was PBMCs from the stem cell graft donor, collected from the stem cell graft. The receptor set was obtained from a human donor who donated a stem cell graft to a child with aplastic anemia.

The V call is TRBV27, the J call TRBJ2-1; D gene unclear. The CDR3 is made up of 16 amino acids. V dropped 1 base and J dropped 0 bases, with 10 bases sitting between them. Germline V lookup: CDR1 MNHEY, CDR2 SMNVEV (reference sequence). In DNA form, the CDR3 reads TGTGCCAGCAGTTTATTCGGCCTGAGCTCCTACAATGAGCAGTTCTTC. It yields the protein CASSLFGLSSYNEQFF.

This clonotype showed up many times. The chain employs TRBV7-2 and TRBJ2-1; D remains ambiguous. This CDR3 has 15 amino acids. Germline V lookup: CDR1 SGHTA, CDR2 FQGNSA. V was trimmed by 1 base and J by 3 bases, leaving 10 bases between them. The CDR3 spells CASSLVAGSYNEQFF. CDR3 nucleotides: TGTGCCAGCAGCTTAGTCGCTGGAAGCTACAATGAGCAGTTCTTC.

This chain joins TRBV4-2 and TRBJ2-7; D unclear. V was trimmed by 3 bases and J by 3 bases, leaving 12 bases between them. This CDR3 is 14 amino acids long. Germline values: CDR1 LGHNA, CDR2 YNFKEQ. The CDR3 is CASSQPGRHYEQYF. DNA for the CDR3: TGTGCCAGCAGCCAGCCGGGCCGACACTACGAGCAGTACTTC.

A few counts support this clonotype. J is TRBJ2-4 and V is TRBV19; D may be TRBD1 or TRBD2 (5 bases each). Germline V gene lookup returns CDR1 LNHDA and CDR2 SQIVND (reference sequence). This CDR3 is built from 16 residues. Trimming cost V 2 bases and J 0 bases, with 11 bases left between them. CDR3 nucleotide sequence: TGTGCCAGTAGTATATGGGACCCGATAGCCAAAAACATTCAGTACTTC. Its protein is CASSIWDPIAKNIQYF.

The chain couples TRBV12-3 or TRBV12-4 to TRBJ2-1; 11 bases map to TRBD2. The V segment lost 6 bases and the J segment 2 bases; nucleotides outside the gene matches: 6. This CDR3 contains 16 residues. The CDR3: CASRGTSGLPYNEQFF. In DNA form, the CDR3 reads TGTGCCAGCAGAGGGACTAGCGGTCTACCCTACAATGAGCAGTTCTTC.